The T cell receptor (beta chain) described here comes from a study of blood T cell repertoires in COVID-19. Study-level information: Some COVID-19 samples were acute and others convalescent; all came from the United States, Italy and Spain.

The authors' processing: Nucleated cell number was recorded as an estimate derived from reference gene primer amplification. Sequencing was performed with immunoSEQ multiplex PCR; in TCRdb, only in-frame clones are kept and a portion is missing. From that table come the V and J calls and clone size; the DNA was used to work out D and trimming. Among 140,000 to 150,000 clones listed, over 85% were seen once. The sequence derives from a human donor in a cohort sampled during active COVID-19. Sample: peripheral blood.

CDR3 region: CASSQLGQNTEAFF. The DNA for the CDR3 is TGTGCCAGCTCACAACTGGGCCAGAACACTGAAGCTTTCTTT. The chain is built from TRBV9 and TRBJ1-1; D is unclear. The V end was cut by 7 bases, the J end by 1 base, with 14 bases between. The V gene's germline CDR1 is SGDLS and CDR2 YYNGEE. This CDR3 region has 14 residues. Full variable domain (missing parts from reference TRBV9 and TRBJ1-1): DSGVTQTPKHLITATGQRVTLRCSPRSGDLSVYWYQQSLDQGLQFLIQYYNGEERAKGNILERFSAQQFPDLHSELNLSSLELGDSALYFCASSQLGQNTEAFFGQGTRLTVV.